This is a list of T cell receptor beta chains from one sample in a study of blood T cell repertoires in COVID-19. Repertoires were generated with immunoSEQ multiplex PCR, while TCRdb's copy carries only in-frame clones and drops some. The table includes fewer than 250,000 clones, around 87% detected once. Sequenced sample: PBMCs or T cells enriched from blood (not recorded which). The receptors were gathered from a young man in a cohort exposed to, infected with or recovered from COVID-19 (not recorded which). Both conserved end residues are part of each CDR3. A D gene is named only where the DNA matches it firmly. Only part of the rows carry a size: once, few, many, or a class if the clone is expanded.

TRBV5-1	TRBJ2-1	few	.	TGCGCCAGCAGCTTGGCCGGCGGTAGCTCCTACAATGAGCAGTTCTTC	CASSLAGGSSYNEQFF
TRBV18	TRBJ2-3	once	TRBD2	TGTGCCAGCTCCGCGGGAGGGACCATGCATACGCAGTATTTT	CASSAGGTMHTQYF
TRBV19	TRBJ1-6	.	.	TGTGCCAGTAGGGGCTCCGTTACGACTAATTCACCCCTCCACTTT	CASRGSVTTNSPLHF
TRBV3-1/TRBV3-2	TRBJ2-3	.	.	TGTGCCAGCAGCCAAGTTGTCGAAATCGGGGATACGCAGTATTTT	CASSQVVEIGDTQYF
TRBV30	TRBJ2-7	.	.	TGTGCATCCGACACGGTAGAGCAGTACTTC	CASDTVEQYF
TRBV5-1	TRBJ2-6	.	.	TGCGCCAGCAGCTTGGTGGCCTCTGGGGCCAACGTCCTGACTTTC	CASSLVASGANVLTF
TRBV7-8	TRBJ2-5	.	TRBD2	TGTGCCAGCAGCCGCCGGGCTAGCGGGCAAGAGACCCAGTACTTC	CASSRRASGQETQYF
TRBV5-5	TRBJ1-2	.	.	TGTGCCAGCAGCCCAGAGGCGCTTAATGGCTACACCTTC	CASSPEALNGYTF
TRBV27	TRBJ2-7	.	.	TGTGCCAGCAGTCCACCGACTGATCTGCTAGCGTCAACCCAACGAGCGTACTTC	CASSPPTDLLASTQRAYF
TRBV29-1	TRBJ2-2	.	TRBD2	TGCAGCGTTGCGGTCGGACTAGCGGGAATCTCCGGGGAGCTGTTTTTT	CSVAVGLAGISGELFF
TRBV27	TRBJ2-2	.	TRBD2	TGTGCCAGCAGTTCAGCCTATGGAGCGGGAGTGGTCGGGGAGCTGTTTTTT	CASSSAYGAGVVGELFF
TRBV7-3	TRBJ2-2	.	TRBD2	TGTGCCAGCAGCTCCGGACTAGAGAACACCGGGGAGCTGTTTTTT	CASSSGLENTGELFF
TRBV19	TRBJ2-1	once	TRBD2	TGTGCCAGCAGACCGGGACTAGCGGACATGAGCTCCTACAATGAGCAGTTCTTC	CASRPGLADMSSYNEQFF
TRBV9	TRBJ2-1	.	TRBD1	TGTGCCAGCAGCGGCCACTTAATGGGACAGGAGCAGTTCTTC	CASSGHLMGQEQFF
TRBV5-1	TRBJ2-3	.	TRBD2	TGCGCCAGCAGCGGGGGACTAGCGGGGCCTACTAGCACAGATACGCAGTATTTT	CASSGGLAGPTSTDTQYF
TRBV10-2	TRBJ1-2	once	.	TGCGCCAGCAGTGGAGGGTTTGAACGTCTGACCTTC	CASSGGFERLTF
TRBV5-1	TRBJ2-7	.	TRBD2	TGCGCCAGCAGCTTGGTGGGGGCTAGCGGGACTTACGAGCAGTACTTC	CASSLVGASGTYEQYF
TRBV6-5	TRBJ1-2	.	.	TGTGCCAGCACCCCTTTACCTGGGGGCGACGGTGGCTACACCTTC	CASTPLPGGDGGYTF
TRBV7-8	TRBJ2-1	once	TRBD2	TGTGCCAGCAGCCCACTAGCGGGAGGGCCTGAGCAGTTCTTC	CASSPLAGGPEQFF
TRBV7-9	TRBJ2-1	.	TRBD2	TGTGCCAGCAGCTACGGACTAGGAGGGCTGATTGAGCAGTTCTTC	CASSYGLGGLIEQFF
TRBV13	TRBJ1-1	.	.	TGTGCCAGCAGAACGAGAACGAACACTGAAGCTTTCTTT	CASRTRTNTEAFF
TRBV21-1	TRBJ1-2	.	.	TGTGCCAGCAGCGGACAGGACCCCGGCAGCAATGGCTACACCTTC	CASSGQDPGSNGYTF
TRBV6-4	TRBJ1-1	.	.	TGTGCCAGCAGTGCCTCTCAGGAGAACACTGAAGCTTTCTTT	CASSASQENTEAFF
TRBV19	TRBJ2-1	once	.	TGTGCCAGTGACAGAGAGGGAGGACCCCTGGATGAGCAGTTCTTC	CASDREGGPLDEQFF
TRBV29-1	TRBJ1-2	.	TRBD1	TGCAGCGTTGTAGACAGGGGAAAGTCTAACTATGGCTACACCTTC	CSVVDRGKSNYGYTF
TRBV7-9	TRBJ1-6	.	.	TGTGCCAGCAGCTCTAAAGGGGATAATTCACCCCTCCACTTT	CASSSKGDNSPLHF